The 30 T cell receptor beta chains presented below share a single source sample, sequenced in a study of T-cell reconstitution after alpha-beta-depleted transplantation in children. Using unique molecular identifiers, the investigators prepared the TCRbeta library. TCRdb re-analysed the PCR reads in MiXCR, keeping a single row per CDR3 protein. The table shows approximately 230,000 distinct CDR3 sequences, with roughly 24% occurring only once. The sample here was PBMCs, taken before TCRalphabeta/CD19-depleted stem cell transplant. These receptors all stem from a girl aged 2 to 10 with Fanconi anemia, due to receive a stem cell transplant.

The chain is built from TRBV4-1 and TRBJ2-2; 9 bases align to TRBD2. V lost 4 bases to trimming and J lost 4 bases; unmatched junction nucleotides: 7. In germline, CDR1 is MGHRA, CDR2 YSYEKL. The CDR3 is 16 amino acids. The CDR3 sequence: CASSRISGSLTGELFF. CDR3 DNA: TGCGCCAGCAGCCGTATTAGCGGGAGCCTCACCGGGGAGCTGTTTTTT.

This clonotype has only a few counts. The chain employs TRBV29-1 and TRBJ2-1, with a tentative D call TRBD1 (6 bases). Trimming stripped 7 bases from V and 8 bases from J, with 21 bases between. This CDR3 region has 14 residues. CDR1 is SQVTM, CDR2 ANQGSEA, per germline. The CDR3 nucleotides read TGCAGCGCAAACAGGGCTAGGTATGGCTATGAGCAGTTCTTC. Its protein product is CSANRARYGYEQFF.

The V gene is TRBV29-1, the J gene TRBJ2-1, with 9 bases lining up with TRBD1. Germline V gene data show CDR1 as SQVTM and CDR2 as ANQGSEA. The CDR3 extends over 15 amino acids. V trimming: 7 bases; J trimming: 10 bases; junction bases outside the gene matches: 17. CDR3 sequence: CSADPGQGLSREQFF. The CDR3 region has the DNA TGCAGCGCGGACCCGGGACAGGGCCTTAGTAGGGAGCAGTTCTTC.

The CDR3 region has the DNA TGCAGCGTGGGGACAGATAGCAATCAGCCCCAGCATTTT. Its translation: CSVGTDSNQPQHF. This chain uses TRBV29-1 with TRBJ1-5; 7 bases agree with TRBD1. CDR3 size: 13 residues. The ends lost 6 bases at V and 0 bases at J; junction bases unmatched: 2. Germline V gene lookup returns CDR1 SQVTM and CDR2 ANQGSEA.

This rearrangement joins TRBV12-3 or TRBV12-4 to TRBJ2-4, with D tentatively TRBD2 (6 bases). The CDR3 loop spans 13 amino acids. The germline V and J ends were trimmed by 6 bases and 6 bases, with 12 bases remaining between them. CDR3 sequence: CASRDGGGNIQYF. The DNA of the CDR3 is TGTGCCAGCAGAGACGGGGGAGGAAACATTCAGTACTTC.

V usage is TRBV18 and J usage is TRBJ2-1; 10 positions match TRBD2. The junction had 19 bases not matched to a gene; V was cut back by 3 bases and J by 8 bases. Looked up from germline, CDR1 is KGHSH and CDR2 is LQKENI. The CDR3 loop spans 19 amino acids. CDR3 sequence reads: CASSPQPTETSGILDEQFF. CDR3 nucleotide sequence: TGTGCCAGCTCACCCCAACCTACCGAAACTAGCGGGATACTGGATGAGCAGTTCTTC. The variable domain in full, with the rest retrieved from reference TRBV18 and TRBJ2-1, is NAGVMQNPRHLVRRRGQEARLRCSPMKGHSHVYWYRQLPEEGLKFMVYLQKENIIDESGMPKERFSAEFPKEGPSILRIQQVVRGDSAAYFCASSPQPTETSGILDEQFFGPGTRLTVL.

This clonotype was detected a few times. The chain links TRBV29-1 to TRBJ2-7, with 12 bases lining up with TRBD2. The trim removed 7 bases at V and 4 bases at J, leaving 8 bases unmatched. Germline values: CDR1 SQVTM, CDR2 ANQGSEA. There are 14 residues in the CDR3. This CDR3 is CSAGATSGGYEQYF. CDR3 DNA sequence: TGCAGCGCTGGTGCGACTAGCGGGGGATACGAGCAGTACTTC.

This clonotype was detected many times. The V and J genes are TRBV27 and TRBJ1-2; 8 nucleotides match TRBD1. This CDR3 region has 14 residues. J was trimmed by 1 base and V by 6 bases; bases with no gene match: 4. Germline V gives CDR1 MNHEY, CDR2 SMNVEV (reference sequence). CDR3 residues: CASRWTGSNYGYTF. The DNA for the CDR3 is TGTGCCAGCAGATGGACAGGGAGTAACTATGGCTACACCTTC.

This clonotype came up many times. The chain employs TRBV10-3 and TRBJ2-1; 10 bases line up with TRBD2. This CDR3 comprises 15 residues. The germline gives CDR1 ENHRY, CDR2 SYGVKD. The trim removed 7 bases at V and 5 bases at J, leaving 8 bases unmatched. CDR3 nucleotide sequence: TGTGCCATCATCAAGCGGGAGGGGAGGGACAATGAGCAGTTCTTC. This codes for CAIIKREGRDNEQFF.

This clonotype has a handful of counts. The CDR3 here is CASSQVRRSDTQYF. The CDR3 region has the DNA TGTGCCAGCAGCCAAGTAAGGAGGTCAGATACGCAGTATTTT. V is TRBV3-1 and J is TRBJ2-3; tentative D call: TRBD2 (5 bases). CDR3 length: 14 residues. V lost 1 base to trimming and J lost 4 bases, with 9 bases between them. Germline CDR1 is LGHDT and CDR2 is YNNKEL (reference sequence).

This clonotype was counted ten times or more. The chain uses TRBV9 and TRBJ2-5; D uncertain. Trimming removed 0 bases at V and 3 bases at J, with 0 bases between. This CDR3 contains 11 residues. CDR1 SGDLS and CDR2 YYNGEE come from the germline V gene. The CDR3 nucleotides read TGTGCCAGCAGCGTAGAAGAGACCCAGTACTTC. Translating it yields CASSVEETQYF.

This CDR3 reads CSATQGDNYGYTF. Written as DNA, the CDR3 is TGCAGTGCTACCCAGGGGGATAACTATGGCTACACCTTC. The chain is built from TRBV20-1 and TRBJ1-2; 7 bases agree with TRBD1. The CDR3 loop spans 13 amino acids. V was pared by 4 bases and J by 1 base, with 3 bases of the junction left unmatched. CDR1 and CDR2 (germline): DFQATT, SNEGSKA (reference sequence).

The chain combines TRBV16 with TRBJ2-1; TRBD1 aligns across 9 bases. Germline assignment: CDR1 KGHSY and CDR2 FQNENV. V lost 4 bases, J lost 6 bases, and 4 bases stayed unmatched. CDR3 size: 14 residues. CDR3 loop: CASSPTTGGNEQFF. DNA of the CDR3: TGTGCCAGCAGCCCTACGACAGGGGGCAATGAGCAGTTCTTC.

The rearrangement uses TRBV15 and TRBJ2-7, with TRBD1 matching over 10 bases. V gave up 4 bases and J gave up 5 bases; unmatched junction bases: 5. Germline loops: CDR1 LNHNV, CDR2 YYDKDF (reference sequence). The CDR3 has 14 amino acids. The CDR3 reads CATSTRDRGNEQYF. The CDR3 DNA reads TGTGCCACCAGCACCCGGGACAGGGGTAACGAGCAGTACTTC. Full variable domain (missing parts from reference TRBV15 and TRBJ2-7): DAMVIQNPRYQVTQFGKPVTLSCSQTLNHNVMYWYQQKSSQAPKLLFHYYDKDFNNEADTPDNFQSRRPNTSFCFLDIRSPGLGDTAMYLCATSTRDRGNEQYFGPGTRLTVT.

In this sample, this clonotype turned up a few times. The J gene is TRBJ2-5, the V gene TRBV20-1, with 11 bases fitting TRBD2. The CDR3 runs to 15 residues. CDR1 and CDR2 (germline): DFQATT, SNEGSKA (reference sequence). V was clipped by 5 bases and J by 5 bases; unmatched bases: 10. The CDR3: CSAAIAGGPGETQYF. CDR3 coding DNA: TGCAGTGCTGCAATAGCGGGAGGGCCTGGGGAGACCCAGTACTTC.

Concerning this clonotype itself: A read error may be the cause here, since a much bigger clone is one base away. The genes are TRBV6-4 and TRBJ2-7, with D possibly matching TRBD1 (5 bases). Germline V lookup: CDR1 MRHNA, CDR2 SNTAGT. The CDR3 consists of 14 residues. CDR3 coding DNA: TGTGCCAGCAGTGACGGACACTTCTCCTACAAGCAGTACTTC. Translating it yields CASSDGHFSYKQYF.

The table lists this clonotype with a few counts. The chain carries TRBV20-1 and TRBJ1-2; a weak D match, TRBD1 (5 bases). Trimming took off 3 bases at V and 6 bases at J, with 8 bases between the two ends. Germline V gene sequence: CDR1 DFQATT, CDR2 SNEGSKA (reference sequence). The CDR3 has 11 residues. Here the CDR3 reads CSARGGDGYTF. CDR3 in DNA: TGCAGTGCTAGGGGAGGGGATGGCTACACCTTC.

This chain joins TRBV15 and TRBJ1-5; 9 bases match TRBD1. After removal of 8 bases from V and 1 base from J, the junction contained 3 bases not matched to a gene. This CDR3 has 14 residues. Germline assignment: CDR1 LNHNV and CDR2 YYDKDF (reference sequence). The CDR3 here is CATQQGASNQPQHF. The CDR3 DNA reads TGTGCCACCCAACAGGGGGCCAGCAATCAGCCCCAGCATTTT.

This clonotype was detected many times. The V and J genes are TRBV29-1 and TRBJ1-4; the match to TRBD1 covers 9 bases. This CDR3 is 14 amino acids long. V was clipped by 6 bases and J by 8 bases; unmatched bases: 10. Germline V CDR1 and CDR2: SQVTM, ANQGSEA. In nucleotides, the CDR3 is TGCAGCGTAGCCACTACAGGGGGCGACGAAAAACTGTTTTTT. Its protein is CSVATTGGDEKLFF.

The chain combines TRBV20-1 with TRBJ2-2, with a tentative D call TRBD2 (6 bases). V was trimmed by 0 bases and J by 0 bases, leaving 11 bases between them. The CDR3 is 16 amino acids. In germline, CDR1 is DFQATT, CDR2 SNEGSKA (reference sequence). This CDR3 reads CSARDLTGANTGELFF. The CDR3 DNA reads as TGCAGTGCTAGAGATTTGACGGGAGCGAACACCGGGGAGCTGTTTTTT.

The J gene is TRBJ2-1, the V gene TRBV14; the D gene is possibly TRBD2 (5 bases). Germline V gives CDR1 SGHDN, CDR2 FVKESK. Trimming stripped 1 base from V and 4 bases from J, with 11 bases between. There are 15 residues in the CDR3. CDR3 amino acids: CASSQVRLHYNEQFF. CDR3 bases: TGTGCCAGCAGCCAAGTCCGACTACATTACAATGAGCAGTTCTTC.

This clonotype was detected many times. The rearrangement links TRBV29-1 to TRBJ2-3; 12 bases fit TRBD1. The CDR3 is 17 residues long. Germline V CDR1 and CDR2: SQVTM, ANQGSEA. V shed 5 bases and J 0 bases; nucleotides not matched to a gene: 9. As DNA, the CDR3 is TGCAGCGTTTACCGGGACAGGGGGCTACCTAGCACAGATACGCAGTATTTT. Translation: CSVYRDRGLPSTDTQYF.

In its sample, this clonotype was seen a few times. The V gene is TRBV20-1, the J gene TRBJ2-7, with D possibly TRBD1 on 6 matching bases. Germline CDR1 is DFQATT and CDR2 is SNEGSKA (reference sequence). The CDR3 is made up of 14 amino acids. V lost 0 bases, J lost 4 bases, and 13 bases lay in between. The CDR3 region has the DNA TGCAGTGCTAGAGATCTTGGACAGCCTTACGAGCAGTACTTC. Amino acids: CSARDLGQPYEQYF.

The gene calls are TRBV19 and TRBJ2-1, with D possibly matching TRBD2 (5 bases). In germline, CDR1 is LNHDA, CDR2 SQIVND (reference sequence). The CDR3 length is 15 residues. Trimming left V 5 bases short and J 4 bases short, with 15 bases between. CDR3 nucleotides: TGTGCCAGTAGTTCCTCCGGACTGGGGTACAATGAGCAGTTCTTC. Translation gives CASSSSGLGYNEQFF.

A word on this clonotype: Germline is not matched at one junction end, which may reflect a read error. The V call is TRBV20-1, the J call TRBJ2-5; TRBD1 agrees at 7 bases. The CDR3 sequence is 14 residues long. Germline lookup yields CDR1 DFQATT and CDR2 SNEGSKA (reference sequence). Here the CDR3 reads CCARIGQARETQYF. The CDR3 DNA is TGCTGTGCCCGCATCGGACAGGCTCGAGAGACCCAGTACTTC.

The V gene is TRBV3-1, the J gene TRBJ2-1; D unresolved. CDR3 size: 15 residues. Deletions cut 0 bases from V and 3 bases from J, with 9 bases between. Germline CDR1 LGHDT, CDR2 YNNKEL (reference sequence). The CDR3 loop is CASSQEGLFYNEQFF. CDR3 coding DNA: TGTGCCAGCAGCCAAGAGGGTCTTTTCTACAATGAGCAGTTCTTC.

There are a few counts of this clonotype. The rearrangement uses TRBV7-8 and TRBJ2-7, with 8 bases matching TRBD2. The CDR3 consists of 13 residues. The germline V gene encodes CDR1 SGHVS and CDR2 FQNEAQ. Germline trimming cut 7 bases from V and 2 bases from J; bases unmatched to any gene: 4. The CDR3 DNA follows: TGTGCCAGCACCCTTAGCGGGGCCTACGAGCAGTACTTC. Protein: CASTLSGAYEQYF. Complete variable domain (other parts from reference TRBV7-8 and TRBJ2-7): GAGVSQSPRYKVAKRGQDVALRCDPISGHVSLFWYQQALGQGPEFLTYFQNEAQLDKSGLPSDRFFAERPEGSVSTLKIQRTQQEDSAVYLCASTLSGAYEQYFGPGTRLTVT.

A few counts support this clonotype. The chain employs TRBV20-1 and TRBJ2-6, with 7 bases fitting TRBD1. V lost 1 base to trimming and J lost 3 bases; unmatched junction nucleotides: 3. The CDR3 consists of 15 residues. Per the germline V gene, CDR1 is DFQATT and CDR2 is SNEGSKA (reference sequence). The CDR3 here is CSARGTGVGANVLTF. In DNA, the CDR3 is TGCAGTGCTAGAGGAACAGGGGTTGGGGCCAACGTCCTGACTTTC.

The rearrangement joins TRBV27 to TRBJ2-7, with D uncertain. V lost 5 bases and J 5 bases, leaving 13 bases between the germline ends. The CDR3 runs to 13 residues. Germline V gene data show CDR1 as MNHEY and CDR2 as SMNVEV (reference sequence). The CDR3 here is CASSLRSMHEQYF. CDR3 nucleotides: TGTGCCAGCAGTCTAAGATCGATGCACGAGCAGTACTTC.

The CDR3: CASSFPGVQTQYF. CDR3 coding DNA: TGCGCCAGCAGCTTCCCGGGAGTGCAGACCCAGTACTTC. This rearrangement joins TRBV5-1 to TRBJ2-5; D is perhaps TRBD2 (6 bases). The CDR3 has 13 residues. Trimming stripped 2 bases from V and 6 bases from J, with 11 bases between. Germline V CDR1 and CDR2: SGHRS, YFSETQ.